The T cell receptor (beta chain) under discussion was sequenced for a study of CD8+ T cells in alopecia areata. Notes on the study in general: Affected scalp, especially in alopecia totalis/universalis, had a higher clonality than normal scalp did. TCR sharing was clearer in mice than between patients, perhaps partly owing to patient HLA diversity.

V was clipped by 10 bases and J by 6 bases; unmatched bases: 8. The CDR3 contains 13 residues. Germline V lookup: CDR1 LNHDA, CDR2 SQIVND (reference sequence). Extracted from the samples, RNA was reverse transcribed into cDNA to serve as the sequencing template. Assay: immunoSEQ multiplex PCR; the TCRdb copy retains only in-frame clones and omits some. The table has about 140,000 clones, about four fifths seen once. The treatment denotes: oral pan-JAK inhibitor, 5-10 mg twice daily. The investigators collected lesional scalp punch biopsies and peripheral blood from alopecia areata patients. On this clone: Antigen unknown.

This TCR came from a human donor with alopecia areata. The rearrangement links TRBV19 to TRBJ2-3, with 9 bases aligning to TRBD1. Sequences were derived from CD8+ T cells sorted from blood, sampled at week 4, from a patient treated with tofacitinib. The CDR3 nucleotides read TGTGCCAAAACACAGGGGGCGATGGATACGCAGTATTTT. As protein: CAKTQGAMDTQYF.